This TCR beta chain was recorded in a study of vaccination and CD4 T cells after COVID-19. Study background: Post-vaccine specimens were obtained a median roughly 70 days after dose two (range 14 to 241).

V was shortened by 2 bases and J by 7 bases, with 12 bases between the two germline ends. The CDR3 is made up of 13 amino acids. Germline values: CDR1 MDHEN, CDR2 SYDVKM. Comments on this clonotype: Its specificity is unknown.

Noted treatment: approximately nine-day PBMC culture with coronavirus spike peptide pools or control peptides (ViraFEST assay). Oncomine TCR Beta short-read sequencing was applied to DNA from cultured CD4+ T cells. Using its own MiXCR run on the PCR reads, TCRdb lists one record per CDR3 protein. The table shows approximately 14,000 distinct CDR3 sequences, with roughly 73% occurring only once. This clonotype originated in a human donor who had recovered from COVID-19. Material: CD4+ T cells from blood, cultured in vitro. The chain has TRBV28 and TRBJ2-7; unclear D gene. The CDR3 DNA is TGTGCCAGCAGTTTAGCGTCCGCTGGGGAGCAGTACTTC. It codes for CASSLASAGEQYF.